The 14 T cell receptor beta chains reported below all come from one sample, sequenced in a study of PD-1 blockade in classical Hodgkin lymphoma (dated by TCRdb to the early 2020s). The meaning of the sample's time point label: cycle 2 day 1 (C2D1) of nivolumab. Every trial patient had relapsed following autologous stem cell transplantation, and prior brentuximab vedotin exposure was what differed among cohorts A, B and C. The library was generated by the immunoSEQ multiplex PCR assay. TCRdb obtained this table from immuneACCESS and retained in-frame rearrangements with V and J assigned. These tables miss some clones; where compared with another copy, unresolved V genes account for less than half of the shortfall, and the remainder is unexplained. For this sample the table gives some 150,000 clones, of which around four fifths were detected only once. The ten largest clones add up to about 9% of the sample.

Sequenced here: peripheral blood mononuclear cells (PBMCs), sampled before the second cycle of nivolumab. The receptors shown here come from a human donor with classical Hodgkin lymphoma.

The chain employs TRBV7-9 and TRBJ1-5; TRBD1 matches 12 bases. This CDR3 region has 19 residues. V shed 5 bases and J 1 base; nucleotides not matched to a gene: 12. CDR1 SEHNR and CDR2 FQNEAQ come from the germline V gene (reference sequence). The CDR3 DNA sequence: TGTGCCAGCAGCCCAGCTCTTTCCGGGACAGGGGGCAGCAATCAGCCCCAGCATTTT. It is translated as CASSPALSGTGGSNQPQHF. Combining the CDR3 with reference TRBV7-9 and TRBJ1-5 gives the whole variable domain DTGVSQNPRHKITKRGQNVTFRCDPISEHNRLYWYRQTLGQGPEFLTYFQNEAQLEKSRLLSDRFSAERPKGSFSTLEIQRTEQGDSAMYLCASSPALSGTGGSNQPQHFGDGTRLSIL.

This chain uses TRBV7-9 with TRBJ2-6; possibly TRBD2 for D (5 bases). V shed 4 bases and J shed 3 bases, with 10 bases lying between them. The CDR3 length is 15 residues. Germline-derived CDR1 and CDR2 are SEHNR and FQNEAQ (reference sequence). CDR3 in DNA: TGTGCCAGCAGCTGGGCAGGAGGTGGGGCCAACGTCCTGACTTTC. It translates to CASSWAGGGANVLTF.

This clone was found a few times. This chain connects TRBV2 to TRBJ2-7; 7 nucleotides align to TRBD1. Germline assignment: CDR1 SNHLY and CDR2 FYNNEI. V shed 7 bases and J 3 bases; nucleotides not matched to a gene: 9. The CDR3 spans 14 residues. The CDR3 bases are TGTGCCAGCAATACCCCGGACAGGAACTACGAGCAGTACTTC. Translation: CASNTPDRNYEQYF.

The gene calls are TRBV28 and TRBJ2-3; TRBD1 agrees at 7 bases. Unmatched junction bases numbered 12, after V lost 4 bases and J lost 5 bases. Germline CDR1 and CDR2: MDHEN and SYDVKM. The CDR3 has 16 amino acids. The DNA of the CDR3 is TGTGCCAGCAGTTCAACACCGGGACAGAGGATAGATACGCAGTATTTT. Translated, it gives CASSSTPGQRIDTQYF.

The CDR3 here is CASSLDRGPLAGANVLTF. For the CDR3, the DNA is TGTGCCAGCAGCTTGGACAGGGGGCCCCTGGCTGGGGCCAACGTCCTGACTTTC. J is TRBJ2-6 and V is TRBV5-6; the match to TRBD1 covers 9 bases. CDR3 size: 18 residues. Germline assignment: CDR1 SGHDT and CDR2 YYEEEE. After removal of 0 bases from V and 2 bases from J, the junction contained 6 bases not matched to a gene.

The chain carries TRBV5-1 and TRBJ1-6, with D perhaps TRBD1 (6 bases). CDR1 SGHRS and CDR2 YFSETQ come from the germline V gene. CDR3 size: 16 residues. The V end lost 4 bases, the J end lost 4 bases, and 15 bases lay between the germline ends. The chain's CDR3 is CASSHRQDLYNSPLHF. CDR3 nucleotide sequence: TGCGCCAGCAGCCACAGACAGGACCTATATAATTCACCCCTCCACTTT. The whole variable domain, remainder taken from reference TRBV5-1 and TRBJ1-6, is KAGVTQTPRYLIKTRGQQVTLSCSPISGHRSVSWYQQTPGQGLQFLFEYFSETQRNKGNFPGRFSGRQFSNSRSEMNVSTLELGDSALYLCASSHRQDLYNSPLHFGNGTRLTVT.

This clone was found a few times. This rearrangement joins TRBV25-1 to TRBJ1-2; no firm D call. This CDR3 has 11 amino acids. CDR1 is MGHDK, CDR2 SYGVNS, per germline. The V gene lost 1 base and the J gene lost 8 bases, with 5 bases spanning the gap. The CDR3 bases are TGTGCCAGCAGTGAATCGCAAGGCTACACCTTC. Translated: CASSESQGYTF.

The V gene is TRBV10-3, the J gene TRBJ2-3, with D perhaps TRBD1 (5 bases). V was cut by 6 bases and J by 1 base, with 11 bases left in between. The CDR3 runs 14 residues. CDR1 and CDR2 from the germline V gene are ENHRY and SYGVKD. The CDR3 DNA sequence: TGTGCCATCAGAAGGGGCCAGGGCACAGATACGCAGTATTTT. Its translation: CAIRRGQGTDTQYF.

V usage is TRBV10-3 and J usage is TRBJ1-6; 10 positions match TRBD1. Germline V gene data show CDR1 as ENHRY and CDR2 as SYGVKD. V was clipped by 7 bases and J by 9 bases; unmatched bases: 3. This CDR3 comprises 13 residues. Written as DNA, the CDR3 is TGTGCCATCACAGGGGACAGGGGTTCACCCCTCCACTTT. Encoded protein: CAITGDRGSPLHF.

This clone has just a few counts. V is TRBV11-1 and J is TRBJ2-1, with D possibly TRBD1 on 5 matching bases. The V end was cut by 3 bases, the J end by 5 bases, with 14 bases between. The CDR3 has 15 amino acids. CDR1 and CDR2 (germline): SGHAT, FQDESV (reference sequence). The CDR3 spells CASSFIFAGNNEQFF. The CDR3 DNA follows: TGTGCCAGCAGCTTCATCTTCGCAGGGAACAATGAGCAGTTCTTC.

This rearrangement joins TRBV27 to TRBJ2-3; no reliable D call. V was trimmed by 7 bases and J by 2 bases, leaving 7 bases between them. The V gene's germline CDR1 is MNHEY and CDR2 SMNVEV (reference sequence). The CDR3 loop spans 12 amino acids. CDR3 in amino acids: CASKSNTDTQYF. In nucleotides, the CDR3 is TGTGCCAGCAAATCCAACACAGATACGCAGTATTTT.

The V call is TRBV5-4, the J call TRBJ1-1; a possible D gene is TRBD1 (6 bases). Germline CDR1 SGHNT, CDR2 YYREEE (reference sequence). The CDR3 length is 13 residues. Trimming pared 0 bases from V and 12 bases from J, leaving 15 bases between. The CDR3 spells CASSLALGAHTFF. In DNA, the CDR3 is TGTGCCAGCAGCTTGGCCTTGGGGGCGCATACTTTCTTT.

This clone appeared once. The chain recombines TRBV6-6 with TRBJ2-3; D perhaps matches TRBD1 (6 bases). Germline V CDR1 and CDR2: MNHNY, SVGAGI (reference sequence). With 7 bases removed from V and 3 bases from J, the gap between germline ends came to 20 bases. The CDR3 extends over 16 amino acids. CDR3 region: CASTLGGKGRTDTQYF. CDR3 nucleotides: TGTGCCAGCACCCTTGGGGGCAAGGGTAGGACAGATACGCAGTATTTT.

The CDR3 region is CASSYSSPTSSYGYTF. The CDR3 DNA reads as TGTGCCAGCAGTTACTCGAGCCCCACTTCGTCCTATGGCTACACCTTC. The chain couples TRBV6-5 to TRBJ1-2; D gene uncertain. The V gene lost 0 bases and the J gene lost 4 bases, with 15 bases spanning the gap. The V gene's germline CDR1 is MNHEY and CDR2 SVGAGI. CDR3 length: 16 residues.